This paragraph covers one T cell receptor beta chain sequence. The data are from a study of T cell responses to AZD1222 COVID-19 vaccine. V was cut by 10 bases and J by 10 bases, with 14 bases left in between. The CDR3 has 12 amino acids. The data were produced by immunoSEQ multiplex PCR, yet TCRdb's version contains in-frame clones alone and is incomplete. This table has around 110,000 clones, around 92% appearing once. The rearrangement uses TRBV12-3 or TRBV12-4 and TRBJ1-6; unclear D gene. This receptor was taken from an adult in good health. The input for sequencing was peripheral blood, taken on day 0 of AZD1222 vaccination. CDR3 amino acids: CATRVFESPLHF. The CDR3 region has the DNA TGTGCCACCCGGGTGTTCGAGTCACCCCTCCACTTT.